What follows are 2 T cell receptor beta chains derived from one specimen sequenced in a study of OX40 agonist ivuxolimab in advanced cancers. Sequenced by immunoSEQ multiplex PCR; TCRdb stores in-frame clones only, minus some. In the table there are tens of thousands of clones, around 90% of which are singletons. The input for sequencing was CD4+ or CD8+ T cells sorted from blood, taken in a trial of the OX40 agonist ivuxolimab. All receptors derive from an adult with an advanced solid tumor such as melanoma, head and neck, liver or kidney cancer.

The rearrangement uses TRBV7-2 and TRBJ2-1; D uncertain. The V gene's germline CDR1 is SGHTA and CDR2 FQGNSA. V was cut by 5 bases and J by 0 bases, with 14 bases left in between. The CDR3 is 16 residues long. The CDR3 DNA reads TGTGCCAGCAGCCCCCTGAGCAAAGGCTCCTACAATGAGCAGTTCTTC. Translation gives CASSPLSKGSYNEQFF.

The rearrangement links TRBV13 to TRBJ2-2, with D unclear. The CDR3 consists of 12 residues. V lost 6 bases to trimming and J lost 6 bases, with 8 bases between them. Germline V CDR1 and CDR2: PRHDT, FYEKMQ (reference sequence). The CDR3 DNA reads TGTGCCAGCAGAGAATTTCCCGGGGAGCTGTTTTTT. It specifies CASREFPGELFF. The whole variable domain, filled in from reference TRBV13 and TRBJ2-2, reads AAGVIQSPRHLIKEKRETATLKCYPIPRHDTVYWYQQGPGQDPQFLISFYEKMQSDKGSIPDRFSAQQFSDYHSELNMSSLELGDSALYFCASREFPGELFFGEGSRLTVL.